Listed here are 23 T cell receptor beta chains from one sample, sequenced in a study of shared clonotypes between healthy human individuals. Profiled with immunoSEQ multiplex PCR; TCRdb holds only in-frame clones, not every one. This sample has about 1.5 million clones, with under 99% found just once. Sequencing used naive CD4+ T cells sorted from blood. Subset indicated: CD45RA+ positively selected. The receptors here all came from a man younger than 45 in good health.

The chain joins TRBV11-2 to TRBJ2-3; 11 nucleotides align to TRBD2. This CDR3 is 16 amino acids long. V was pared by 5 bases and J by 2 bases, with 6 bases of the junction left unmatched. Germline assignment: CDR1 SGHAT and CDR2 FQNNGV. CDR3 protein: CASSDGTSGATDTQYF. CDR3 nucleotides: TGTGCCAGCAGCGATGGGACTAGCGGAGCCACAGATACGCAGTATTTT.

The chain combines TRBV6-5 with TRBJ2-2; TRBD1 matches at 10 bases. Losses at the gene ends were 5 bases for V and 6 bases for J; bases not matched to a gene: 6. Germline CDR1 and CDR2: MNHEY and SVGAGI. The CDR3 is made up of 15 amino acids. CDR3 sequence reads: CASSPGQGVPGELFF. The CDR3 bases are TGTGCCAGCAGTCCAGGACAGGGGGTCCCCGGGGAGCTGTTTTTT.

Notes on this clone: The sample holds other DNA sequences that translate to the same CDR3. This chain's CDR3 is CASSLGGGNTEAFF. The CDR3 nucleotides are TGTGCCAGCAGCTTAGGTGGGGGGAACACTGAAGCTTTCTTT. This chain uses TRBV7-9 with TRBJ1-1; tentatively, D is TRBD1 (5 bases). V gave up 1 base and J gave up 1 base, with 7 bases separating them. CDR1 is SEHNR and CDR2 is FQNEAQ in the germline V gene (reference sequence). This CDR3 region has 14 residues.

This clone was seen only a few times. The same CDR3 arises from other DNA sequences in this sample as well. The V call is TRBV9, the J call TRBJ2-5; a possible D gene is TRBD2 (6 bases). The CDR3 is 14 residues long. Germline assignment: CDR1 SGDLS and CDR2 YYNGEE. V was shortened by 0 bases and J by 1 base, with 7 bases between the two germline ends. In DNA form, the CDR3 reads TGTGCCAGCAGCGTAGGCGGGGTCCAAGAGACCCAGTACTTC. The encoded protein is CASSVGGVQETQYF. Filled out from reference TRBV9 and TRBJ2-5, the complete variable domain reads DSGVTQTPKHLITATGQRVTLRCSPRSGDLSVYWYQQSLDQGLQFLIQYYNGEERAKGNILERFSAQQFPDLHSELNLSSLELGDSALYFCASSVGGVQETQYFGPGTRLLVL.

The J gene is TRBJ2-7, the V gene TRBV5-4; D is unclear. The germline V gene encodes CDR1 SGHNT and CDR2 YYREEE (reference sequence). V lost 2 bases, J lost 1 base, and 16 bases lay in between. The CDR3 is 16 residues long. CDR3 DNA sequence: TGTGCCAGCAGCTTCCAAATCCCAATAGGGTCCTACGAGCAGTACTTC. Translating it yields CASSFQIPIGSYEQYF.

The chain employs TRBV6-1 and TRBJ1-2, with 7 bases lining up with TRBD1. The V segment lost 6 bases and the J segment 0 bases; nucleotides outside the gene matches: 7. The V gene's germline CDR1 is MNHNS and CDR2 SASEGT. The CDR3 sequence is 15 residues long. CDR3: CASSEFTGANYGYTF. In DNA form, the CDR3 reads TGTGCCAGCAGCGAGTTTACAGGGGCTAACTATGGCTACACCTTC.

The gene calls are TRBV5-8 and TRBJ2-2, with 12 bases aligning to TRBD1. This CDR3 spans 17 amino acids. V gave up 1 base and J gave up 2 bases; unmatched junction bases: 3. Germline V gene data show CDR1 as SGHTS and CDR2 as YDEGEE. The CDR3 bases are TGTGCCAGCAGCTTGCGGGACAGGGGGCGCAACACCGGGGAGCTGTTTTTT. This sequence encodes CASSLRDRGRNTGELFF.

This sequence joins TRBV12-5 and TRBJ1-1; D remains ambiguous. Germline lookup yields CDR1 LGHNT and CDR2 FRNRAP. The length of the CDR3 is 13 residues. The germline V and J ends were trimmed by 1 base and 3 bases, with 6 bases remaining between them. CDR3 residues: CASGLEGDTEAFF. CDR3 coding DNA: TGTGCTAGTGGTTTGGAGGGAGACACTGAAGCTTTCTTT.

In DNA form, the CDR3 reads TGTGCCATCAGTGCGAGTCTTAACACCGGGGAGCTGTTTTTT. Translated, it gives CAISASLNTGELFF. The V call is TRBV10-3, the J call TRBJ2-2; D unclear. The CDR3 sequence is 14 residues long. Trimming took off 4 bases at V and 2 bases at J, with 8 bases between the two ends. The germline CDR1 and CDR2 sequences are ENHRY and SYGVKD.

This rearrangement joins TRBV28 to TRBJ2-7, with 14 bases matching TRBD2. CDR1 is MDHEN and CDR2 is SYDVKM in the germline V gene. This CDR3 is built from 20 residues. Germline trimming cut 5 bases from V and 4 bases from J; bases unmatched to any gene: 19. The CDR3, as DNA: TGTGCCAGCAGTCCAGCACCTGGGACTAGCGGGAGTAAGTTGGGATACGAGCAGTACTTC. Protein product: CASSPAPGTSGSKLGYEQYF.

The chain couples TRBV5-1 to TRBJ2-3, with TRBD2 as a possible D gene (5 bases). Trimming shortened V by 5 bases and J by 4 bases, and 14 bases separated the two germline ends. The CDR3 consists of 14 residues. CDR1 is SGHRS, CDR2 YFSETQ, per germline. The CDR3 nucleotides are TGCGCCAGCAGTGAGGGAGCCCTCGCAGATACGCAGTATTTT. Amino acid sequence: CASSEGALADTQYF.

The chain recombines TRBV25-1 with TRBJ2-1; the match to TRBD1 covers 8 bases. The CDR3 consists of 15 residues. Trimming at V came to 1 base and at J to 4 bases, leaving 3 bases not matched to a gene. The germline V gene encodes CDR1 MGHDK and CDR2 SYGVNS. In DNA, the CDR3 is TGTGCCAGCAGTGAATTTTACAGGGGGTACAATGAGCAGTTCTTC. Residues: CASSEFYRGYNEQFF.

J is TRBJ1-2 and V is TRBV19, with D possibly TRBD1 on 5 matching bases. Trimming shortened V by 9 bases and J by 2 bases, and 10 bases separated the two germline ends. Germline assignment: CDR1 LNHDA and CDR2 SQIVND (reference sequence). CDR3 length: 12 amino acids. Here the CDR3 reads CASNRRNYGYTF. The CDR3 region has the DNA TGTGCCAGCAACAGGCGGAACTATGGCTACACCTTC.

This chain links TRBV15 with TRBJ2-2, with D unclear. Trimming cost V 2 bases and J 0 bases, with 7 bases left between them. Germline CDR1 LNHNV, CDR2 YYDKDF (reference sequence). This CDR3 comprises 15 residues. The chain's CDR3 is CATSRRQTNTGELFF. In DNA form, the CDR3 reads TGTGCCACCAGCAGACGGCAGACGAACACCGGGGAGCTGTTTTTT.

The chain has TRBV18 and TRBJ1-5, with D possibly TRBD1 on 6 matching bases. CDR1 is KGHSH and CDR2 is LQKENI in the germline V gene. The CDR3 spans 15 residues. Trimming cost V 1 base and J 4 bases, with 11 bases left between them. The DNA of the CDR3 is TGTGCCAGCTCACCACGTTCAGGGGATAATCAGCCCCAGCATTTT. Translated, it gives CASSPRSGDNQPQHF.

This chain links TRBV5-1 with TRBJ2-3; 8 positions agree with TRBD2. V was pared by 0 bases and J by 5 bases, with 11 bases of the junction left unmatched. CDR1 SGHRS and CDR2 YFSETQ come from the germline V gene. The CDR3 is 17 amino acids. CDR3 protein: CASSLEVLAGMVDTQYF. In DNA form, the CDR3 reads TGCGCCAGCAGCTTGGAGGTCCTAGCGGGTATGGTAGATACGCAGTATTTT. The full variable domain, with the rest looked up from reference TRBV5-1 and TRBJ2-3, is KAGVTQTPRYLIKTRGQQVTLSCSPISGHRSVSWYQQTPGQGLQFLFEYFSETQRNKGNFPGRFSGRQFSNSRSEMNVSTLELGDSALYLCASSLEVLAGMVDTQYFGPGTRLTVL.

The V call is TRBV14, the J call TRBJ2-1; D is perhaps TRBD1 (6 bases). Per the germline V gene, CDR1 is SGHDN and CDR2 is FVKESK. The CDR3 covers 13 residues. The ends were cut back, 4 bases at V and 4 bases at J, with 8 bases in the middle. This chain's CDR3 is CASSPDSYNEQFF. The CDR3 DNA follows: TGTGCCAGCAGCCCGGACAGTTACAATGAGCAGTTCTTC.

The chain uses TRBV27 and TRBJ2-1; 10 nucleotides align to TRBD1. V was pared by 4 bases and J by 7 bases, with 1 base of the junction left unmatched. Germline loops: CDR1 MNHEY, CDR2 SMNVEV (reference sequence). The length of the CDR3 is 13 residues. As DNA, the CDR3 is TGTGCCAGCAGTTGGGGACAGGGGAATGAGCAGTTCTTC. Residues: CASSWGQGNEQFF.

Points on this clone: Other DNA sequences from this sample encode an identical CDR3 as well. This chain joins TRBV20-1 and TRBJ2-7; tentatively, D is TRBD1 (5 bases). The V gene's germline CDR1 is DFQATT and CDR2 SNEGSKA (reference sequence). The CDR3 runs 11 residues. V lost 5 bases to trimming and J lost 3 bases, with 8 bases between them. CDR3: CSALGDYEQYF. As DNA, the CDR3 is TGCAGTGCTTTAGGGGACTACGAGCAGTACTTC.

The rearrangement joins TRBV6-5 to TRBJ1-2; 11 bases map to TRBD1. Germline assignment: CDR1 MNHEY and CDR2 SVGAGI. Trimming cost V 4 bases and J 5 bases; bases outside gene matches: 6. The CDR3 extends over 15 amino acids. The CDR3 coding sequence is TGTGCCAGCAGTTTGTCGGGACAGGGGGGGTATGGCTACACCTTC. It encodes CASSLSGQGGYGYTF.

This chain uses TRBV18 with TRBJ2-1; D is perhaps TRBD1 or TRBD2 (5 bases each). V was cut by 5 bases and J by 2 bases, with 7 bases left in between. Germline values: CDR1 KGHSH, CDR2 LQKENI. This CDR3 comprises 13 residues. CDR3: CASSTGPYNEQFF. Here the CDR3 DNA reads TGTGCCAGCTCAACGGGGCCCTACAATGAGCAGTTCTTC.

The chain uses TRBV6-1 and TRBJ2-1; no clear D. Looked up from germline, CDR1 is MNHNS and CDR2 is SASEGT. V lost 6 bases to trimming and J lost 5 bases, with 2 bases between them. This CDR3 comprises 10 residues. The CDR3 nucleotides are TGTGCCAGCAGACACAATGAGCAGTTCTTC. Protein: CASRHNEQFF.

The genes are TRBV5-4 and TRBJ2-1; 8 bases match TRBD1. This CDR3 contains 15 residues. The germline V gene encodes CDR1 SGHNT and CDR2 YYREEE (reference sequence). V was clipped by 5 bases and J by 3 bases; unmatched bases: 7. DNA for the CDR3: TGTGCCAGCAGGCCGGACAGGGCCGGCTACAATGAGCAGTTCTTC. This codes for CASRPDRAGYNEQFF.